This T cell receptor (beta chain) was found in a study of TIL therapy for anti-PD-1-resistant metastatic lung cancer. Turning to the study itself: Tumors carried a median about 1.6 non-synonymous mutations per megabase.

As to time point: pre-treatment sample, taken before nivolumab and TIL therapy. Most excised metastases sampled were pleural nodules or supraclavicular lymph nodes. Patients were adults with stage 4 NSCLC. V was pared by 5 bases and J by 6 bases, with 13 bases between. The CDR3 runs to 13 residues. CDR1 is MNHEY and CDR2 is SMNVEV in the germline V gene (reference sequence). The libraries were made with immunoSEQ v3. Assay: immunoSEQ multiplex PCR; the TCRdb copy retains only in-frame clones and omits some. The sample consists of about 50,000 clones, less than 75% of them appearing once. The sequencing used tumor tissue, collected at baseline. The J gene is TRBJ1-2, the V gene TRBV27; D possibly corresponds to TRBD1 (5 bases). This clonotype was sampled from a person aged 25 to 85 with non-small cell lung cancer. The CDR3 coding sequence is TGTGCCAGCAGTCCCGGGGGTATAGATGGCTACACCTTC. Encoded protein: CASSPGGIDGYTF.